This T cell receptor (beta chain) was found in a study of metastatic and nonmetastatic thyroid tumors. General study results and limits: A significant increase in TCR beta diversity was reportedly seen in malignant thyroid tumors relative to benign nodules, in blood and tumor.

TCRdb reprocessed the PCR reads using MiXCR. The table lists roughly 19,000 clones, 37% of them singletons. The CDR3 totals 14 residues. V was trimmed by 0 bases and J by 6 bases, leaving 9 bases between them. Germline values: CDR1 SGHTA, CDR2 FQGNSA. This clone was observed a few times. Its antigen remains unknown. Patients were all untreated before their thyroid surgery. Sequenced sample: tumor tissue. This chain joins TRBV7-2 and TRBJ2-1, with a tentative D call TRBD1 (6 bases). The TCR originated in a female donor with papillary thyroid cancer or a benign thyroid nodule (not recorded which). Some clones in this sample may be carry-over from other donors' samples. The CDR3: CASSLAGTFNEQFF. In nucleotides, the CDR3 is TGTGCCAGCAGCTTAGCCGGGACATTCAATGAGCAGTTCTTC.